Presented here are 10 T cell receptor beta chains from one specimen sequenced in a study of blood T cell repertoires in COVID-19. Clones were read by immunoSEQ multiplex PCR, and TCRdb kept only the in-frame ones, dropping some. The sample lists approximately 530,000 clones; roughly nine tenths were seen once. Specimen: peripheral blood. The source is a woman aged 50 to 65 with COVID-19, enrolled during active disease.

The chain uses TRBV7-2 and TRBJ1-1; 8 nucleotides align to TRBD1. Germline V gene data show CDR1 as SGHTA and CDR2 as FQGNSA. V lost 3 bases, J lost 4 bases, and 4 bases stayed unmatched. CDR3 length equals 14 residues. DNA for the CDR3: TGTGCCAGCAGCTTCAATACAGGGGGCACTGAAGCTTTCTTT. Protein product: CASSFNTGGTEAFF.

This clone has only one observation. V gene TRBV6-5 combines with J gene TRBJ1-1; D ambiguous. Germline V gene sequence: CDR1 MNHEY, CDR2 SVGAGI. The CDR3 contains 12 residues. V lost 8 bases and J 9 bases, leaving 16 bases between the germline ends. The chain's CDR3 is CASSQDTLKAFF. CDR3 sequence (DNA): TGTGCCAGCTCCCAAGACACTCTGAAAGCTTTCTTT.

This chain connects TRBV19 to TRBJ2-7, with 8 bases matching TRBD1. This CDR3 is 18 amino acids long. V dropped 1 base and J dropped 3; count of bases not matched to a gene: 14. Germline loops: CDR1 LNHDA, CDR2 SQIVND (reference sequence). CDR3 sequence (DNA): TGTGCCAGTAGTATAGTTCAGGGGGCTCTGTCGCCGGACTACGAGCAGTACTTC. Amino acids: CASSIVQGALSPDYEQYF.

The chain joins TRBV6-5 to TRBJ1-1; D is ambiguous. V lost 4 bases to trimming and J lost 5 bases, with 17 bases between them. This CDR3 is 15 amino acids long. Per the germline V gene, CDR1 is MNHEY and CDR2 is SVGAGI. CDR3 coding DNA: TGTGCCAGCAGTTCCCAAAAGATCTCTAGAACTGAAGCTTTCTTT. Translation: CASSSQKISRTEAFF.

The V and J genes are TRBV5-8 and TRBJ2-7; the D is unclear. This CDR3 contains 12 residues. CDR1 and CDR2 (germline): SGHTS, YDEGEE. Trimming removed 9 bases from V and 7 bases from J, with 17 bases in between. The CDR3: CATAEPTREQYF. The DNA of the CDR3 is TGTGCCACTGCTGAGCCGACGAGGGAGCAGTACTTC.

The chain links TRBV28 to TRBJ1-2; D unclear. Trimming shortened V by 5 bases and J by 8 bases, and 9 bases separated the two germline ends. Germline CDR1 is MDHEN and CDR2 is SYDVKM. The CDR3 loop spans 11 amino acids. The CDR3 DNA sequence: TGTGCCAGCAGTGTGCTCCAGGGCTACACCTTC. This gives the protein CASSVLQGYTF.

The gene calls are TRBV11-2 and TRBJ2-7; tentative D call: TRBD2 (6 bases). The CDR3 contains 16 residues. CDR1 is SGHAT, CDR2 FQNNGV, per germline. The V gene lost 7 bases and the J gene lost 5 bases, with 24 bases spanning the gap. The CDR3 protein is CASTLWGVSVENEQYF. CDR3 coding DNA: TGTGCCAGCACCCTATGGGGGGTAAGCGTAGAAAACGAGCAGTACTTC.

In regard to this clone: The identical CDR3 is also encoded by other nucleotide sequences in the sample. This sequence joins TRBV20-1 and TRBJ2-7; D might be TRBD2 (6 bases). The CDR3 length is 11 residues. Germline V gene data show CDR1 as DFQATT and CDR2 as SNEGSKA (reference sequence). V lost 6 bases to trimming and J lost 4 bases, with 10 bases between them. The CDR3: CSALRGYEQYF. CDR3 DNA: TGCAGTGCCCTCCGGGGGTACGAGCAGTACTTC.

The chain uses TRBV7-9 and TRBJ1-5, with 8 bases aligning to TRBD1. CDR1 is SEHNR and CDR2 is FQNEAQ in the germline V gene (reference sequence). The CDR3 is made up of 15 amino acids. The V gene end was trimmed by 4 bases and the J gene end by 2 bases; junction bases not matched to a gene: 4. As DNA, the CDR3 is TGTGCCAGCAGCTCCGGGACAGGAGGCAATCAGCCCCAGCATTTT. Protein sequence: CASSSGTGGNQPQHF. Using reference TRBV7-9 and TRBJ1-5 for the parts outside the CDR3, the full variable domain is DTGVSQNPRHKITKRGQNVTFRCDPISEHNRLYWYRQTLGQGPEFLTYFQNEAQLEKSRLLSDRFSAERPKGSFSTLEIQRTEQGDSAMYLCASSSGTGGNQPQHFGDGTRLSIL.

The chain is built from TRBV2 and TRBJ1-3, with D tentatively TRBD1 (5 bases). The CDR3 is 15 residues long. V was trimmed by 7 bases and J by 0 bases, leaving 13 bases between them. Germline CDR1 and CDR2: SNHLY and FYNNEI. The CDR3: CASTVGGDSGNTIYF. The CDR3 coding sequence is TGTGCCAGCACGGTGGGGGGAGACTCTGGAAACACCATATATTTT.